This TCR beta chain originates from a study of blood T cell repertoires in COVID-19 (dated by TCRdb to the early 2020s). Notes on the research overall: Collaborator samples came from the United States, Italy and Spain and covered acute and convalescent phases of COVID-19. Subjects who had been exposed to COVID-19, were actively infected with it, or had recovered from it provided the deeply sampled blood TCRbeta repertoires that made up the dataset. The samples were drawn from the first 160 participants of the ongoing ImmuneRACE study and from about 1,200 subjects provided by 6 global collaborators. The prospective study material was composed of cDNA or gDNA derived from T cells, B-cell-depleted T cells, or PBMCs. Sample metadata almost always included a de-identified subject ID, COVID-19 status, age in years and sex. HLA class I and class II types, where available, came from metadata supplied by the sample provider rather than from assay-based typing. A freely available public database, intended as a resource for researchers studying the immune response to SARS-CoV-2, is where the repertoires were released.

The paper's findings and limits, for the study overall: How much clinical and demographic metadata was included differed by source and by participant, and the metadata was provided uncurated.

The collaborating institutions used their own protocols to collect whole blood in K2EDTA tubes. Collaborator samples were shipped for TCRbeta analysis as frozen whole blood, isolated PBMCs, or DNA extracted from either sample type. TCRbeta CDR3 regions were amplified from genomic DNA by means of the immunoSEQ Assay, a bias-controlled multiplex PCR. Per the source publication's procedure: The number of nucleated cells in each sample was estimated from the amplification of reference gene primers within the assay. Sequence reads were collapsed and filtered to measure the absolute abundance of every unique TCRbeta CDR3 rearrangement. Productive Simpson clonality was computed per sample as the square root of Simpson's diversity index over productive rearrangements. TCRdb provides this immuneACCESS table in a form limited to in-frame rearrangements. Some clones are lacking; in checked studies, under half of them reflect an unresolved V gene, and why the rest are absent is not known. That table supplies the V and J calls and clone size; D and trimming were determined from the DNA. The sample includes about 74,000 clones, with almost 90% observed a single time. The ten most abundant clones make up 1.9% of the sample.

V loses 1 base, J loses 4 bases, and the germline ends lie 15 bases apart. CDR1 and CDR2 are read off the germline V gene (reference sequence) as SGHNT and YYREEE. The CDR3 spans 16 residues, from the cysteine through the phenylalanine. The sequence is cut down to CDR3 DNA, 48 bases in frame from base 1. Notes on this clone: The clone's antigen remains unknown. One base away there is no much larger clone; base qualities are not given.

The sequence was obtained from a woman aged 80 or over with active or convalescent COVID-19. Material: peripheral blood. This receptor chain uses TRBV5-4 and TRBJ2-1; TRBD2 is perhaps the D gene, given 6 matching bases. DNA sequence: TGTGCCAGCAGCTTGATAGCGGCCTCCGGATACAATGAGCAGTTCTTC. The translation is CASSLIAASGYNEQFF.